This entry describes one T cell receptor beta chain. Its antigen is still unknown. The data belong to a study of beta chain features in type 1 diabetes. Regarding the study as a whole: Across patients, naive, central memory and Treg TCRB repertoires exhibited apparently greater similarity than was observed across healthy donors. Cells with high TCR expression could be over-represented by cDNA sequencing. Shorter templates may be favored by PCR, equally so in patients and controls. Shortening of TCRB CDR3s, moderate but significant, appeared in all four CD4+ subsets of Type 1 diabetes patients.

Every isolated RNA sample was fully reverse transcribed, so sequencing captured expressed TCRB transcripts. Deep immunoSEQ sequencing covered naive, central memory and regulatory T cell samples. TCRdb's copy holds only in-frame clones and misses some; the assay was immunoSEQ multiplex PCR. The data hold hundreds of thousands of clones, with over 12% observed a single time. CDR1 and CDR2 from the germline V gene are KGHSH and LQKENI. The CDR3 length is 13 residues. The V gene lost 2 bases and the J gene lost 5 bases, with 10 bases spanning the gap. The specimen sequenced was naive CD4+ T cells from blood. The rearrangement links TRBV18 to TRBJ2-7; D unclear. The source is a man between 18 and 35 years old with type 1 diabetes. In DNA, the CDR3 is TGTGCCAGCTCACCATTCCGGGCCCACGAGCAGTACTTC. Its translation is CASSPFRAHEQYF.